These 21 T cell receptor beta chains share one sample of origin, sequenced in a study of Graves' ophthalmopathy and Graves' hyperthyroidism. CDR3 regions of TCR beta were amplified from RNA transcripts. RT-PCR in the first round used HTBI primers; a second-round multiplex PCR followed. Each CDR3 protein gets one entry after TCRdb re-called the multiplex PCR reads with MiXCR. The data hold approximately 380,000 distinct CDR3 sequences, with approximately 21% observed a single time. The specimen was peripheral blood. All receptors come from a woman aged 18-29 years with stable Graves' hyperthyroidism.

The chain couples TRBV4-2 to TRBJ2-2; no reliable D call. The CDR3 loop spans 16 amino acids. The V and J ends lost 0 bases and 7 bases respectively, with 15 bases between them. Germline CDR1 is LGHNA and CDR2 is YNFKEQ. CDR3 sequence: CASSQERARSGGELFF. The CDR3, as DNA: TGTGCCAGCAGCCAAGAACGGGCACGGTCGGGCGGGGAGCTGTTTTTT.

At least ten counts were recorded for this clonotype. In nucleotides, the CDR3 is TGTGCCAGCACGTGGGGGCTTGGCACTGAAGCTTTCTTT. Its translation is CASTWGLGTEAFF. V usage is TRBV6-1 and J usage is TRBJ1-1, with D possibly being TRBD1 (6 bases). CDR3 size: 13 residues. CDR1 MNHNS and CDR2 SASEGT come from the germline V gene. Trimming cost V 7 bases and J 4 bases, with 13 bases left between them.

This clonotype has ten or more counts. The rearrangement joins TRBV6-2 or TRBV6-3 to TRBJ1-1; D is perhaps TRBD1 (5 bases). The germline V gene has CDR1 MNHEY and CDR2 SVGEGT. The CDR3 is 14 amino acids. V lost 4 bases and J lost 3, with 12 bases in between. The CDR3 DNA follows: TGTGCCAGCAGTTCCCAGGGAGAGGACACTGAAGCTTTCTTT. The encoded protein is CASSSQGEDTEAFF.

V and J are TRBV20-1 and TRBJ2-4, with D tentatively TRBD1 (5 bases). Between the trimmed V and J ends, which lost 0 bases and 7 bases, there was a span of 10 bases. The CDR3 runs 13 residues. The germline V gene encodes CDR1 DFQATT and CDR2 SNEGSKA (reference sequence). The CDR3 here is CSAREAGRNIQYF. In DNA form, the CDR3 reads TGCAGTGCTAGAGAGGCAGGGCGGAACATTCAGTACTTC.

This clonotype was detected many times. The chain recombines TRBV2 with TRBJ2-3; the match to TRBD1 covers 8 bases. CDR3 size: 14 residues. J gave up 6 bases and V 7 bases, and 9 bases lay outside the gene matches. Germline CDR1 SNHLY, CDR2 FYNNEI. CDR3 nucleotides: TGTGCCAGCATGCGCGACAGGGGTAGGGATACGCAGTATTTT. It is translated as CASMRDRGRDTQYF. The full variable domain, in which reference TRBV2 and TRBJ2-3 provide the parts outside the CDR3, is EPEVTQTPSHQVTQMGQEVILRCVPISNHLYFYWYRQILGQKVEFLVSFYNNEISEKSEIFDDQFSVERPDGSNFTLKIRSTKLEDSAMYFCASMRDRGRDTQYFGPGTRLTVL.

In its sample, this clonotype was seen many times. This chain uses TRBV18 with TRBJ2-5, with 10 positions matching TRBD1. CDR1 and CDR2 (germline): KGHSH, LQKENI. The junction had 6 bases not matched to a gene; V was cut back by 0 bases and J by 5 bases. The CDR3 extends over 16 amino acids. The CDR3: CASSPPVGTGDETQYF. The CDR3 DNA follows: TGTGCCAGCTCACCACCGGTTGGGACAGGGGATGAGACCCAGTACTTC.

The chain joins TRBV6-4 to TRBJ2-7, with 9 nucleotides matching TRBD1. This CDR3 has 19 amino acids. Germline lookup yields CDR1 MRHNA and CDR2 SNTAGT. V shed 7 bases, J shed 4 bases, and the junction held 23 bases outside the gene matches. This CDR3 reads CASMTRRTGTGKNKYEQYF. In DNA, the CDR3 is TGTGCCAGCATGACTCGAAGAACCGGGACAGGGAAAAATAAGTACGAGCAGTACTTC.

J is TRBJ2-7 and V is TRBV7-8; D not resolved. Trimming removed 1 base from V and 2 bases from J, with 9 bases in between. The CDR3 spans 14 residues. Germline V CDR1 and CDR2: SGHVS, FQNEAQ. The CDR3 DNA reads TGTGCCAGCAGCTTAGTTGTCAGTACCTACGAGCAGTACTTC. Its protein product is CASSLVVSTYEQYF.

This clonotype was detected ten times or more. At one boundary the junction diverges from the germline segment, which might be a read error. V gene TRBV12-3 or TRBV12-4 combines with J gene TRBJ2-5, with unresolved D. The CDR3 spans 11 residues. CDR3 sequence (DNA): TGTGCCTGCAGCTTCTCTGAGACCCAGTACTTC. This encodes CACSFSETQYF.

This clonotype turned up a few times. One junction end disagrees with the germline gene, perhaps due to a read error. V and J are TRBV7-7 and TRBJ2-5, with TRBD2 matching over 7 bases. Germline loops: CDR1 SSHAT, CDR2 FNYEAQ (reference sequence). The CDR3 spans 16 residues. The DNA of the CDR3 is TGTGCTAGCAGCTCGGCGGGGGTCCGGGGCCAAGAGACCAAGTACTTC. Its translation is CASSSAGVRGQETKYF.

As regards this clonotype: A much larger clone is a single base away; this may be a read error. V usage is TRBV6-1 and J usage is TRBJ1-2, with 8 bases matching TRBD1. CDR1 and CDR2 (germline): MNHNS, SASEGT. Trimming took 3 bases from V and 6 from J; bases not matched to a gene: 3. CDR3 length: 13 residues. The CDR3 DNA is TGTGCCAGCAGTGACACGACAGGGGATGGCTACACCTTC. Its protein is CASSDTTGDGYTF.

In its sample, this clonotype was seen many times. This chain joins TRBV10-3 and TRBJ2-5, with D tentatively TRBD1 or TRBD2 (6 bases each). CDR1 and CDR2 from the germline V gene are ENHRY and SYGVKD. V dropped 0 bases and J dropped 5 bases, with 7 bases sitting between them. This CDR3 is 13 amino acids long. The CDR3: CAISESGGETQYF. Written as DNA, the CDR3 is TGTGCCATCAGTGAGTCGGGGGGCGAGACCCAGTACTTC.

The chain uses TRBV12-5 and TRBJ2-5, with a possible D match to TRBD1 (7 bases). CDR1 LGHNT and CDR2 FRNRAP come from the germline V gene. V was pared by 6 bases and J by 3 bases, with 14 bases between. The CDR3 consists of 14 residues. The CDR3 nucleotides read TGTGCTAGTGGACGCGGGACAGAAGAAGAGACCCAGTACTTC. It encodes CASGRGTEEETQYF.

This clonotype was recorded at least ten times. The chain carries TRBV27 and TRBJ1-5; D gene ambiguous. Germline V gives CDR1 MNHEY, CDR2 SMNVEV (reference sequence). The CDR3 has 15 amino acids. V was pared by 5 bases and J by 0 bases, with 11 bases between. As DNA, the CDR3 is TGTGCCAGCAGTGGGTCTTATCTTAGCAATCAGCCCCAGCATTTT. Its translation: CASSGSYLSNQPQHF.

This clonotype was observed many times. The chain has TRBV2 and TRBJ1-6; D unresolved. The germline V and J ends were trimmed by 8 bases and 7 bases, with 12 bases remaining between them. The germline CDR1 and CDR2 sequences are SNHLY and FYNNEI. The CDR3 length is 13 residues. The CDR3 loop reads CASRQARNSPLHF. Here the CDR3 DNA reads TGTGCCAGCCGGCAGGCGCGGAATTCACCCCTCCACTTT. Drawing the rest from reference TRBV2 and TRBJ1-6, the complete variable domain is EPEVTQTPSHQVTQMGQEVILRCVPISNHLYFYWYRQILGQKVEFLVSFYNNEISEKSEIFDDQFSVERPDGSNFTLKIRSTKLEDSAMYFCASRQARNSPLHFGNGTRLTVT.

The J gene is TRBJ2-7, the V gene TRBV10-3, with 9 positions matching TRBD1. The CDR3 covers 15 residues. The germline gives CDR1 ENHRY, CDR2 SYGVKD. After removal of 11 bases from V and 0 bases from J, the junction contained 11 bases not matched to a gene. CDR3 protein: CAGQRRTGASYEQYF. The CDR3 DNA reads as TGTGCCGGACAGCGGAGGACAGGGGCCTCCTACGAGCAGTACTTC.

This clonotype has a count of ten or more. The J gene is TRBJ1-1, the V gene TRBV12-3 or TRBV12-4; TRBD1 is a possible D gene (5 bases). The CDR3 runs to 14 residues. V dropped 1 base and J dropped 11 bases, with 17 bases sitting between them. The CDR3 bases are TGTGCCAGCAGTTTAGGTGGGAGGGGAGGCGACGCTTTCTTT. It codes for CASSLGGRGGDAFF.

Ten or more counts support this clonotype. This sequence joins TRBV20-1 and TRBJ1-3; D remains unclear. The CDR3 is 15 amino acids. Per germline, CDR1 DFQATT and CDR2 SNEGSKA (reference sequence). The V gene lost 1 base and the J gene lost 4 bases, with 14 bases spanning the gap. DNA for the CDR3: TGCAGTGCTAGAGTCCAGCCACTCGCCGGAAACACCATATATTTT. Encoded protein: CSARVQPLAGNTIYF.

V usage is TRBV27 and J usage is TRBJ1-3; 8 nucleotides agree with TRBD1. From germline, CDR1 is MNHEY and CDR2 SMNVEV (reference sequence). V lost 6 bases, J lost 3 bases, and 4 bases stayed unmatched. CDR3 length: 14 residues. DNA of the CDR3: TGTGCCAGCAGCGGACAGGGAATTGGAAACACCATATATTTT. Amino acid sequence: CASSGQGIGNTIYF.

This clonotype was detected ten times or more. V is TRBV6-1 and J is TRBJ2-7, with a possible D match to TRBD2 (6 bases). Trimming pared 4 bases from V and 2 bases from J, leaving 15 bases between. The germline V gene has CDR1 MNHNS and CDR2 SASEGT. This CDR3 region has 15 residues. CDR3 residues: CASSVSGGAAYEQYF. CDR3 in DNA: TGTGCCAGCAGTGTATCAGGAGGGGCCGCCTACGAGCAGTACTTC.

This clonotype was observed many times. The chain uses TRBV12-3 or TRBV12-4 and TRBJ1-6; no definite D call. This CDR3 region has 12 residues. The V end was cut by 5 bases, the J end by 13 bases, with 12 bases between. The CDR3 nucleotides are TGTGCCAGCAGTGCAGACCTGGGGCCCCTCCACTTT. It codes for CASSADLGPLHF.